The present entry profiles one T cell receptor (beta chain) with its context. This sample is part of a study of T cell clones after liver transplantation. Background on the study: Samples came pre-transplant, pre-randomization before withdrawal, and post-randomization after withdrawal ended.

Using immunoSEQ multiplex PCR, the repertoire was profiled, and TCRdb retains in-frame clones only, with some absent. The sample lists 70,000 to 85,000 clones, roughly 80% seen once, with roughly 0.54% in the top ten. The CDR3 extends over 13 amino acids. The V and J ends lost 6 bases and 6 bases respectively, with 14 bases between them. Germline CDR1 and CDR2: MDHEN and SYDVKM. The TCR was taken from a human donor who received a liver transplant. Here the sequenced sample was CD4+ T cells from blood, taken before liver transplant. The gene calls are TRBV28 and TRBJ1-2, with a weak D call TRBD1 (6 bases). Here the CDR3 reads CASRSSGADGYTF. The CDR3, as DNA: TGTGCCAGCAGATCCTCAGGGGCGGATGGCTACACCTTC.